Each of the 28 T cell receptor beta chains below was sequenced from the same sample in a study of blood T cell repertoires in COVID-19. TCRdb keeps only in-frame clones here, not all; method: immunoSEQ multiplex PCR. The sample holds more than 300,000 clones, roughly nine tenths seen once. Sequenced sample: PBMCs or T cells enriched from blood (not recorded which). The receptors shown here come from a woman under 40 who had recovered from COVID-19.

The J gene is TRBJ1-1, the V gene TRBV6-6; 7 positions match TRBD1. Unmatched junction bases numbered 8, after V lost 6 bases and J lost 7 bases. The CDR3 extends over 13 amino acids. In germline, CDR1 is MNHNY, CDR2 SVGAGI (reference sequence). This CDR3 is CASSKQGDVEAFF. The CDR3 DNA is TGTGCCAGCAGCAAGCAGGGGGATGTTGAAGCTTTCTTT.

The DNA of the CDR3 is TGTGCCAGCCTCAGGGGGACAGGGGGGTACGAGCAGTACTTC. This encodes CASLRGTGGYEQYF. V and J are TRBV11-2 and TRBJ2-7, with TRBD1 matching over 11 bases. The V gene's germline CDR1 is SGHAT and CDR2 FQNNGV. Trimming cost V 8 bases and J 4 bases; bases outside gene matches: 7. This CDR3 spans 14 amino acids.

The V and J genes are TRBV30 and TRBJ2-7; 8 nucleotides agree with TRBD1. This CDR3 has 15 residues. Germline V gene lookup returns CDR1 GTSNPN and CDR2 SVGIG (reference sequence). Unmatched junction bases numbered 11, after V lost 3 bases and J lost 4 bases. The CDR3 bases are TGTGCCTGGAGAGTCATGACAGGGGCTCAATACGAGCAGTACTTC. As protein: CAWRVMTGAQYEQYF.

The chain carries TRBV6-1 and TRBJ1-4, with unresolved D. CDR3 length equals 14 residues. Trimming left V 1 base short and J 13 bases short, with 16 bases between. Looked up from germline, CDR1 is MNHNS and CDR2 is SASEGT. The CDR3 nucleotides read TGTGCCAGCAGTGAAGTCGGAGGCGGGCGAGGACTGTTTTTT. It yields the protein CASSEVGGGRGLFF.

The J gene is TRBJ2-6, the V gene TRBV18, with TRBD1 matching 9 bases. CDR1 KGHSH and CDR2 LQKENI come from the germline V gene. The CDR3 is 18 residues long. Trimming removed 2 bases from V and 0 bases from J; junction bases left unmatched: 5. CDR3: CASSPRTGVNSGANVLTF. For the CDR3, the DNA is TGTGCCAGCTCACCAAGGACAGGGGTCAACTCTGGGGCCAACGTCCTGACTTTC.

The V and J genes are TRBV7-9 and TRBJ2-5, with 12 bases fitting TRBD2. Germline CDR1 SEHNR, CDR2 FQNEAQ (reference sequence). The CDR3 runs to 18 residues. Trimming removed 3 bases from V and 2 bases from J; junction bases left unmatched: 10. The CDR3 nucleotides read TGTGCCAGCAGCTTGCTTACTAGCGGGGGGCCGTGGCAAGAGACCCAGTACTTC. The encoded protein is CASSLLTSGGPWQETQYF.

CDR3 DNA: TGTGCCAGCAGCTTCCGAAGGGACAGCCTCCACGAGCAGTACTTC. Translated, it gives CASSFRRDSLHEQYF. The J gene is TRBJ2-7, the V gene TRBV7-6, with TRBD1 identical over 7 bases. The CDR3 is 15 amino acids. Trimming removed 3 bases from V and 5 bases from J; junction bases left unmatched: 10. Germline V lookup: CDR1 SGHVS, CDR2 FNYEAQ.

The chain couples TRBV30 to TRBJ2-5; D gene unclear. CDR1 and CDR2 from the germline V gene are GTSNPN and SVGIG (reference sequence). The CDR3 is made up of 12 amino acids. Trimming stripped 1 base from V and 3 bases from J, with 6 bases between. Here the CDR3 DNA reads TGTGCCTGGAGTGATAGAGAAGAGACCCAGTACTTC. Protein: CAWSDREETQYF.

V and J are TRBV20-1 and TRBJ2-1, with D possibly being TRBD2 (6 bases). V gave up 3 bases and J gave up 1 base, with 10 bases separating them. This CDR3 has 14 amino acids. CDR1 is DFQATT and CDR2 is SNEGSKA in the germline V gene (reference sequence). The CDR3 DNA reads as TGCAGTGCTAGTCTTAGCGGTTCCTACAATGAGCAGTTCTTC. This encodes CSASLSGSYNEQFF.

The V and J genes are TRBV9 and TRBJ1-1; TRBD1 aligns across 8 bases. The J segment lost 0 bases and the V segment lost 3 bases, leaving 4 bases of the junction unmatched. The CDR3 contains 15 residues. Germline CDR1 is SGDLS and CDR2 is YYNGEE. CDR3 loop: CASSGDRTLNTEAFF. The CDR3 DNA reads as TGTGCCAGCAGCGGGGACAGGACATTGAACACTGAAGCTTTCTTT.

The CDR3 protein is CASSLSGTSTDTQYF. Written as DNA, the CDR3 is TGTGCCAGCAGCTTGAGCGGGACTAGCACAGATACGCAGTATTTT. The genes are TRBV3-1 (or the pseudogene TRBV3-2) and TRBJ2-3; 7 nucleotides match TRBD2. The CDR3 contains 15 residues. Germline V gene lookup returns CDR1 LGHDT and CDR2 YNNKEL (reference sequence). The junction had 5 bases not matched to a gene; V was cut back by 5 bases and J by 0 bases.

This rearrangement joins TRBV18 to TRBJ1-4, with 9 bases matching TRBD1. CDR3 length: 15 amino acids. The V and J ends lost 3 bases and 3 bases, in that order; junction bases with no gene match: 2. CDR1 and CDR2 (germline): KGHSH, LQKENI. CDR3 in amino acids: CASSPRTGANEKLFF. The CDR3 region has the DNA TGTGCCAGCTCACCTCGGACAGGGGCTAATGAAAAACTGTTTTTT. The whole variable domain, filled in from reference TRBV18 and TRBJ1-4, reads NAGVMQNPRHLVRRRGQEARLRCSPMKGHSHVYWYRQLPEEGLKFMVYLQKENIIDESGMPKERFSAEFPKEGPSILRIQQVVRGDSAAYFCASSPRTGANEKLFFGSGTQLSVL.

For this clone: Other nucleotide sequences in the sample specify the same CDR3. The chain combines TRBV9 with TRBJ2-3; possible D gene TRBD2, 6 bases. The V end was cut by 0 bases, the J end by 0 bases, with 8 bases between. Germline lookup yields CDR1 SGDLS and CDR2 YYNGEE. The CDR3 consists of 15 residues. The DNA of the CDR3 is TGTGCCAGCAGCGTAGTCGGGACTAGCACAGATACGCAGTATTTT. Protein: CASSVVGTSTDTQYF.

V and J are TRBV4-1 and TRBJ1-2, with D possibly TRBD1 on 6 matching bases. Deletions cut 0 bases from V and 2 bases from J, with 10 bases between. Germline-derived CDR1 and CDR2 are MGHRA and YSYEKL. This CDR3 region has 15 residues. The CDR3 DNA is TGCGCCAGCAGCCAAGAATCGGACAGCAACTATGGCTACACCTTC. Protein sequence: CASSQESDSNYGYTF.

This clone was observed a single time. The chain has TRBV6-1 and TRBJ1-1, with D tentatively TRBD1 (5 bases). The ends were cut back, 1 base at V and 4 bases at J, with 13 bases in the middle. This CDR3 has 15 residues. Germline lookup yields CDR1 MNHNS and CDR2 SASEGT. This CDR3 reads CASSEVLQGGTEAFF. The CDR3 DNA sequence: TGTGCCAGCAGTGAAGTGTTGCAGGGTGGCACTGAAGCTTTCTTT.

The chain recombines TRBV6-5 with TRBJ1-1; D ambiguous. Trimming removed 0 bases at V and 3 bases at J, with 11 bases between. The CDR3 runs to 15 residues. Per germline, CDR1 MNHEY and CDR2 SVGAGI. The CDR3 DNA is TGTGCCAGCAGTTACTCGTTTCTCTCAGACACTGAAGCTTTCTTT. It yields the protein CASSYSFLSDTEAFF.

The rearrangement uses TRBV27 and TRBJ1-5; the D gene is possibly TRBD1 (6 bases). V was shortened by 2 bases and J by 0 bases, with 11 bases between the two germline ends. The CDR3 sequence is 16 residues long. Germline V CDR1 and CDR2: MNHEY, SMNVEV (reference sequence). The CDR3 bases are TGTGCCAGCAGTTTAGTGGGGACACCTAGCAATCAGCCCCAGCATTTT. This codes for CASSLVGTPSNQPQHF.

This clone was detected only once. The CDR3 spells CASNLGRGNSPLHF. In nucleotides, the CDR3 is TGTGCCAGTAACTTAGGACGGGGGAATTCACCCCTCCACTTT. V is TRBV19 and J is TRBJ1-6; weak D call: TRBD1 (5 bases). Germline assignment: CDR1 LNHDA and CDR2 SQIVND (reference sequence). V lost 7 bases to trimming and J lost 7 bases, with 14 bases between them. The CDR3 totals 14 residues.

This CDR3 reads CASTRGSAYNEQFF. The CDR3 coding sequence is TGTGCCAGCACCAGGGGGTCGGCCTACAATGAGCAGTTCTTC. The chain joins TRBV25-1 to TRBJ2-1, with 7 bases fitting TRBD1. The CDR3 runs to 14 residues. V trimming: 7 bases; J trimming: 2 bases; junction bases outside the gene matches: 5. Germline values: CDR1 MGHDK, CDR2 SYGVNS.

This chain links TRBV12-3 or TRBV12-4 with TRBJ1-1; perhaps TRBD1 as D (6 bases). V lost 5 bases and J 6 bases, leaving 10 bases between the germline ends. The CDR3 has 12 residues. CDR3 loop: CASSIGQPEAFF. CDR3 in DNA: TGTGCCAGCAGTATCGGACAGCCTGAAGCTTTCTTT.

The gene calls are TRBV15 and TRBJ1-5; D perhaps matches TRBD1 (6 bases). V lost 5 bases and J 6 bases, leaving 17 bases between the germline ends. Germline CDR1 is LNHNV and CDR2 is YYDKDF (reference sequence). This CDR3 spans 15 amino acids. CDR3 DNA sequence: TGTGCCACCAGCTTCGGGGGGGGGCAGGCTCAGCCCCAGCATTTT. This encodes CATSFGGGQAQPQHF.

The rearrangement joins TRBV9 to TRBJ1-1; D is uncertain. Germline assignment: CDR1 SGDLS and CDR2 YYNGEE. CDR3 length: 16 residues. Between the trimmed V and J ends, which lost 5 bases and 2 bases, there was a span of 19 bases. CDR3: CASSPLRETGNTEAFF. The DNA of the CDR3 is TGTGCCAGCAGTCCTCTCCGGGAGACCGGCAACACTGAAGCTTTCTTT.

The chain employs TRBV19 and TRBJ1-4; tentatively, D is TRBD1 (6 bases). CDR1 is LNHDA, CDR2 SQIVND, per germline (reference sequence). The CDR3 contains 18 residues. V was shortened by 5 bases and J by 2 bases, with 21 bases between the two germline ends. CDR3: CASSPWTAVTGTNEKLFF. In DNA, the CDR3 is TGTGCCAGTAGTCCCTGGACAGCAGTTACCGGCACTAATGAAAAACTGTTTTTT.

The chain links TRBV9 to TRBJ2-5, with TRBD2 matching over 9 bases. There are 15 residues in the CDR3. Germline-derived CDR1 and CDR2 are SGDLS and YYNGEE. V lost 7 bases and J lost 5; bases outside the gene matches: 12. Here the CDR3 DNA reads TGTGCCAGCGGTGGGCTAGCGGGGCTCGGGGAGACCCAGTACTTC. Its translation: CASGGLAGLGETQYF.

The chain uses TRBV7-9 and TRBJ1-1; TRBD1 agrees at 7 bases. The CDR3 spans 14 residues. The junction had 7 bases not matched to a gene; V was cut back by 5 bases and J by 4 bases. CDR1 is SEHNR, CDR2 FQNEAQ, per germline (reference sequence). The CDR3 sequence: CASSPRDSGTEAFF. The CDR3 DNA sequence: TGTGCCAGCAGCCCCCGGGACAGCGGCACTGAAGCTTTCTTT.

The chain is built from TRBV30 and TRBJ1-6, with a possible D match to TRBD1 (5 bases). Trimming cost V 2 bases and J 6 bases, with 17 bases left between them. CDR3 length: 16 amino acids. CDR1 and CDR2 (germline): GTSNPN, SVGIG (reference sequence). The CDR3 DNA follows: TGTGCCTGGAGTACGGCATGGGGCTTGAGTAATTCACCCCTCCACTTT. Translated: CAWSTAWGLSNSPLHF.

The chain carries TRBV7-8 and TRBJ1-1; the D gene is possibly TRBD1 (5 bases). Germline-derived CDR1 and CDR2 are SGHVS and FQNEAQ. V lost 3 bases to trimming and J lost 4 bases, with 9 bases between them. The CDR3 length is 13 residues. As DNA, the CDR3 is TGTGCCAGCAGCTTTAGCAGGGCCACTGAAGCTTTCTTT. As protein: CASSFSRATEAFF.

This chain links TRBV20-1 with TRBJ2-5; 7 bases map to TRBD1. The CDR3 spans 15 residues. After removal of 3 bases from V and 4 bases from J, the junction contained 11 bases not matched to a gene. Germline CDR1 DFQATT, CDR2 SNEGSKA (reference sequence). CDR3 sequence (DNA): TGCAGTGCTAGTGCTGGTGACAGGGTAGGAGAGACCCAGTACTTC. It translates to CSASAGDRVGETQYF.